This TCR beta chain derives from a study of early T cells in non-severe SARS-CoV-2 infection. This clonotype showed up many times. TCRdb redid the calling of the 5' RACE reads with MiXCR, one entry per CDR3 protein. This table holds about 20,000 distinct CDR3 sequences, about 4.9% found once. This CDR3 spans 16 amino acids. The germline V gene has CDR1 SGHDT and CDR2 YYEEEE. Trimming left V 4 bases short and J 1 base short, with 14 bases between. The chain couples TRBV5-6 to TRBJ2-2; D is possibly TRBD1 (5 bases). This TCR derives from an adult who was a healthcare worker with PCR-confirmed SARS-CoV-2 infection or an uninfected control (not recorded which). The sequencing input was whole blood. Here the CDR3 DNA reads TGTGCCAGCAGCGGGGCCAGGCTCGTGAACACCGGGGAGCTGTTTTTT. This codes for CASSGARLVNTGELFF.